This T cell receptor (beta chain) is from a study of blood T cell repertoires in COVID-19. Study overall: T cells, B-cell-depleted T cells, or PBMCs supplied cDNA or gDNA.

The repertoire was sequenced with immunoSEQ multiplex PCR; TCRdb's copy has only in-frame clones and lacks some. The table includes about 180,000 clones, nearly 80% detected once. The CDR3 runs 16 residues. Germline CDR1 MGHRA, CDR2 YSYEKL. V lost 1 base and J 4 bases, leaving 14 bases between the germline ends. Input material: peripheral blood. The rearrangement joins TRBV4-1 to TRBJ1-5; no reliable D call. The TCR was taken from a woman in her seventies with acute or convalescent COVID-19. CDR3 sequence: CASSQGVVGGNQPQHF. In DNA, the CDR3 is TGCGCCAGCAGCCAAGGGGTGGTAGGCGGAAATCAGCCCCAGCATTTT.